This TCR beta chain was recovered during a study of blood T cell repertoires in COVID-19. In the study overall: Specimens from acute and convalescent COVID-19 originated in the United States, Italy and Spain. Nucleic acid was either cDNA or gDNA, and it came from T cells, B-cell-depleted T cells, or PBMCs.

Authors' processing steps: For nucleated cells, counts were estimated from reference gene primer amplification. The data were produced by immunoSEQ multiplex PCR, yet TCRdb's version contains in-frame clones alone and is incomplete. That table supplies the V and J calls and clone size; D and trimming were determined from the DNA. The sample consists of some 42,000 clones, around 90% of them appearing once. The CDR3 is 17 residues long. V was pared by 1 base and J by 5 bases, with 12 bases of the junction left unmatched. Germline loops: CDR1 MGHRA, CDR2 YSYEKL. J is TRBJ1-2 and V is TRBV4-1; 8 positions agree with TRBD1. The specimen sequenced was peripheral blood. The clonotype comes from a human donor in a cohort sampled during active COVID-19. CDR3 sequence: CASSQAQPGTGGYGYTF. The CDR3 bases are TGCGCCAGCAGCCAAGCCCAACCAGGGACAGGAGGGTATGGCTACACCTTC.